Listed here are 11 T cell receptor beta chains from one sample, sequenced in a study of technical replicates of blood from several donors. Profiling relied on immunoSEQ multiplex PCR, and the TCRdb table lists in-frame clones only, not all of them. In the table there are roughly 80,000 clones, under 95% of which are singletons. Sequencing input: T cells isolated from PBMCs. The receptors shown here come from a human donor in good health.

On this clone: Mismatch with germline at one junction end may stem from a read error. The chain joins TRBV19 to TRBJ2-7, with a tentative D call TRBD1 (5 bases). The germline V gene encodes CDR1 LNHDA and CDR2 SQIVND (reference sequence). The CDR3 contains 13 residues. Here the CDR3 reads CASSKDKSSEQYF. As DNA, the CDR3 is TGTGCCAGTAGTAAGGACAAATCCTCCGAGCAGTACTTC.

The rearrangement joins TRBV6-6 to TRBJ2-5, with D possibly matching TRBD2 (5 bases). Germline V gene data show CDR1 as MNHNY and CDR2 as SVGAGI (reference sequence). V lost 5 bases and J 7 bases, leaving 8 bases between the germline ends. The CDR3 sequence is 11 residues long. The CDR3 DNA reads as TGTGCCAGCAGTGGCGGAGGGACCCAGTACTTC. Translated, it gives CASSGGGTQYF.

As concerns this clone: Its ends do not fully match the called genes, so a read error is possible. Distinct nucleotide sequences in the sample also encode this CDR3. This sequence joins TRBV6-5 and TRBJ1-5, with 8 bases matching TRBD1. The CDR3 has 14 residues. The germline V gene has CDR1 MNHEY and CDR2 SVGAGI. CDR3 loop: CASSFGQGNQPQHF. As DNA, the CDR3 is TGTGCCAGTAGTTTCGGACAGGGTAACCAGCCCCAGCATTTT.

This chain uses TRBV29-1 with TRBJ2-1, with TRBD1 matching 7 bases. Germline V gene data show CDR1 as SQVTM and CDR2 as ANQGSEA. With 8 bases clipped from V and 4 bases from J, the junction kept 5 bases outside the gene matches. The CDR3 contains 12 residues. The CDR3 region has the DNA TGCAGCACCCGACAGGGTTACAATGAGCAGTTCTTC. This encodes CSTRQGYNEQFF.

The rearrangement links TRBV28 to TRBJ2-7; TRBD2 agrees at 7 bases. V lost 5 bases and J lost 0; bases outside the gene matches: 7. The CDR3 consists of 15 residues. Germline V lookup: CDR1 MDHEN, CDR2 SYDVKM. CDR3: CASSGKREYSYEQYF. The CDR3 bases are TGTGCCAGCAGTGGGAAGCGGGAATACTCCTACGAGCAGTACTTC.

This clone was seen more than once but under ten times. V usage is TRBV6-1 and J usage is TRBJ2-2; D remains unclear. The CDR3 loop spans 14 amino acids. Germline CDR1 reads MNHNS; CDR2 reads SASEGT. The V gene lost 1 base and the J gene lost 7 bases, with 10 bases spanning the gap. CDR3 in amino acids: CASSEVEALGELFF. CDR3 coding DNA: TGTGCCAGCAGTGAAGTCGAGGCCCTCGGGGAGCTGTTTTTT.

The genes are TRBV5-1 and TRBJ2-1; tentatively, D is TRBD2 (6 bases). The germline V gene has CDR1 SGHRS and CDR2 YFSETQ. With 2 bases removed from V and 4 bases from J, the gap between germline ends came to 10 bases. The CDR3 sequence is 14 residues long. CDR3 sequence: CASSFRLEYNEQFF. DNA for the CDR3: TGCGCCAGCAGCTTTCGACTAGAATACAATGAGCAGTTCTTC.

This sequence joins TRBV19 and TRBJ2-7; TRBD2 matches at 7 bases. With V trimmed by 1 base and J by 5 bases, 8 bases remained unmatched. Germline values: CDR1 LNHDA, CDR2 SQIVND (reference sequence). This CDR3 region has 15 residues. CDR3 coding DNA: TGTGCCAGTAGTATAGGTGGGAGGGCGATCCACGAGCAGTACTTC. This codes for CASSIGGRAIHEQYF.

The chain uses TRBV7-4 and TRBJ1-3; 12 bases align to TRBD1. Germline V gene data show CDR1 as SGHVT and CDR2 as SQSDAQ. V gave up 4 bases and J gave up 1 base; unmatched junction bases: 8. This CDR3 comprises 18 residues. The CDR3 region has the DNA TGTGCCAGCAGCTCCCGGGACAGGGGGCGAGGATCTGGAAACACCATATATTTT. Translated, it gives CASSSRDRGRGSGNTIYF.

The CDR3, as DNA: TGCGCCAGCAGCTTAACCCGGGACAGGGGAAATACGCAGTATTTT. Residues: CASSLTRDRGNTQYF. V and J are TRBV5-1 and TRBJ2-3; 10 bases line up with TRBD1. Germline lookup yields CDR1 SGHRS and CDR2 YFSETQ. The CDR3 is 15 residues long. V lost 2 bases and J lost 7; bases outside the gene matches: 7.

The chain carries TRBV27 and TRBJ2-3; 7 bases fit TRBD2. V lost 3 bases, J lost 1 base, and 7 bases stayed unmatched. Germline V CDR1 and CDR2: MNHEY, SMNVEV (reference sequence). CDR3 length: 16 residues. The chain's CDR3 is CASSFLLALGTDTQYF. The CDR3, as DNA: TGTGCCAGCAGTTTCCTACTAGCGCTAGGCACAGATACGCAGTATTTT.